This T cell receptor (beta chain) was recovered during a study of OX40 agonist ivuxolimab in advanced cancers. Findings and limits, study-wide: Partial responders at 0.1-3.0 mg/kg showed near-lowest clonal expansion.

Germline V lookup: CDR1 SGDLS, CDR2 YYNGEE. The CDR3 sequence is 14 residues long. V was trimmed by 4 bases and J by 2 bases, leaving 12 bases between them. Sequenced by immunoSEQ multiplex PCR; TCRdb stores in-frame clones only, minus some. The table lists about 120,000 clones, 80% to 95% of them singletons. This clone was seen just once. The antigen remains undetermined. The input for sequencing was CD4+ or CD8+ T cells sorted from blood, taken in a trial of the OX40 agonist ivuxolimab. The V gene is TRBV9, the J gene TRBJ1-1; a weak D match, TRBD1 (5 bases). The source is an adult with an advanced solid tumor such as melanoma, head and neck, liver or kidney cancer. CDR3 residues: CASSPGARNTEAFF. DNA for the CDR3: TGTGCCAGCAGCCCCGGGGCCAGAAACACTGAAGCTTTCTTT.